Listed below are T cell receptor beta chains from one sample, sequenced in a study of regulatory T cells in long-lasting Graves disease. TCRdb re-called the multiplex PCR reads with MiXCR, one entry per CDR3 protein. The table has 400,000 to 500,000 distinct CDR3 sequences, approximately 14% seen once. This sample was also put to use in a study of T cells in Graves' hyperthyroidism and ophthalmopathy.

The sequencing used peripheral blood mononuclear cells (PBMCs), collected at new diagnosis, from a patient treated with antithyroid drugs. Receptors were obtained from a woman aged 50 to 65 with Graves disease. Each CDR3 is given with its conserved first and last residue. The order of the fields is clone size, V gene, CDR3 length, D gene, J gene, CDR3 DNA, CDR3 protein. A D gene is named only where the DNA matches it firmly. The size entry is marked missing in some rows and otherwise reads once, few, many or a size class.

>many|TRBV6-1|16|.|TRBJ1-5
TGTGCCAGCAGTGAAGTCGTGGCAGGGAACAATCAGCCCCAGCATTTT
CASSEVVAGNNQPQHF
>many|TRBV3-1|16|TRBD2|TRBJ2-1
TGTGCCAGCAGCCCGACCGGCGGGAGAACCTACAATGAGCAGTTCTTC
CASSPTGGRTYNEQFF
>few|TRBV6-5|16|.|TRBJ2-2
TGTGCCAGCAGTTCCGCCGGGACATCTAACACCGGGGAGCTGTTTTTT
CASSSAGTSNTGELFF
>many|TRBV9|12|TRBD1|TRBJ2-7
TGTGCCAGCAGCGGGACAGGGGGCGGGCAGTACTTC
CASSGTGGGQYF
>many|TRBV7-9|16|TRBD1|TRBJ2-2
TGTGCCAGCAGCACAATCGACAGGGGCATCACCGGGGAGCTGTTTTTT
CASSTIDRGITGELFF
>many|TRBV7-9|11|.|TRBJ2-1
TGTGCCAGCACCCCCGGGGGTGAGCAGTTCTTC
CASTPGGEQFF
>.|TRBV7-9|15|.|TRBJ2-1
TGTGCCAGCAGCCCCCGGCAGGGAGTCTACAATGAGCAGTTCTTC
CASSPRQGVYNEQFF
>few|TRBV5-1|16|TRBD1|TRBJ2-7
TGCGCCAGCAGCTTGTGGACAGGGGGCTCCCTCTACGAGCAGTACTTC
CASSLWTGGSLYEQYF
>many|TRBV7-8|17|TRBD2|TRBJ2-3
TGTGCCAGCAGCTTAGGGGGGGGGTACGGGAGCACAGATACGCAGTATTTT
CASSLGGGYGSTDTQYF
>many|TRBV7-2|16|TRBD1|TRBJ2-1
TGTGCCAGCAGTCGACCCCCCGGCAGGGGGCGTGATGAGCAGTTCTTC
CASSRPPGRGRDEQFF
>few|TRBV20-1|14|TRBD2|TRBJ2-7
TGCAGTGCTTCCGGGACTAGGAGCTCCTACGAGCAGTACTTC
CSASGTRSSYEQYF
>few|TRBV25-1|17|TRBD2|TRBJ2-7
TGTGCCAGCAGTGAATGGGAGAGGACTAGCGGGACCTACGAGCAGTACTTC
CASSEWERTSGTYEQYF
>few|TRBV19|15|TRBD1|TRBJ2-2
TGTGCCAGTAGGACAGGGGGGGTAAACACCGGGGAGCTGTTTTTT
CASRTGGVNTGELFF
>many|TRBV10-3|15|.|TRBJ1-4
TGTGCCATCAGTGAGTCGACAGGCCCGAATGAAAAACTGTTTTTT
CAISESTGPNEKLFF
>many|TRBV6-5|15|.|TRBJ1-1
TGTGCCAGCAGTTCCTCCGGGGGGCTGGTGACTGAAGCTTTCTTT
CASSSSGGLVTEAFF
>many|TRBV3-1|14|TRBD1|TRBJ2-4
TGTGCCAGCAGCCAAGCTGCGACAGGGAACATTCAGTACTTC
CASSQAATGNIQYF
>.|TRBV6-5|13|.|TRBJ1-1
TGTGCCAGCAGTTACTACGGGACGGTTGAAGCTTTCTTT
CASSYYGTVEAFF
>.|TRBV9|16|.|TRBJ2-6
TGTGCCAGCAGCAGCCTGCTCAGCTCTGGGGCCAACGTCCTGGCTTTC
CASSSLLSSGANVLAF
>.|TRBV25-1|12|.|TRBJ1-1
TGTGCCAGTAGATCGGGCGTGGCTGAAGCTTTCTTT
CASRSGVAEAFF
>.|TRBV7-9|15|.|TRBJ2-6
TGTGCCAGCAGCTTGGGGACTCTGGGGGCCAACGTCCTGACTTTC
CASSLGTLGANVLTF
>few|TRBV27|14|TRBD2|TRBJ2-7
TGTGCCAGCAACCTAGCGGGAGGGAGGGACGAGCAGTACTTC
CASNLAGGRDEQYF
>many|TRBV9|15|TRBD2|TRBJ2-3
TGTGCCAGCAGCGCAGGACTAGCGGGAACAGATACGCAGTATTTT
CASSAGLAGTDTQYF
>many|TRBV12-3/TRBV12-4|15|TRBD1|TRBJ2-3
TGTGCCAGCAGTCCGCAGGGGGCTAGCACAGATACGCAGTATTTT
CASSPQGASTDTQYF
>many|TRBV7-3|18|TRBD1|TRBJ1-5
TGTGCCAGCATGCTTCGGACAGGCCCGTGTATCGGCAATCAGCCCCAGCATTTT
CASMLRTGPCIGNQPQHF
>.|TRBV6-2/TRBV6-3|14|.|TRBJ2-7
TGTGCCAGCAGTAAAGACAAGATAGGGTACGAGCAGTACTTC
CASSKDKIGYEQYF
>many|TRBV2|17|TRBD1|TRBJ2-2
TGTGCCAGCAGTGTAGCCCACCCCGGGACAGCCACCGGGGAGCTGTTTTTT
CASSVAHPGTATGELFF
>many|TRBV7-2|12|.|TRBJ2-3
TGTGCCAGCAGCTTATGGCTGAATACGCAGTATTTT
CASSLWLNTQYF
>many|TRBV7-8|13|.|TRBJ2-7
TGTGCCAGCAGCCTAGACAGGTCCTACGAGCAGTACTTC
CASSLDRSYEQYF
>many|TRBV2|13|.|TRBJ1-3
TGTGCCAGCAGTGTGGGGCTAGGGCACACCATATATTTT
CASSVGLGHTIYF
>few|TRBV25-1|14|.|TRBJ2-7
TGTGCCAGCAGTGTCCGGTCAGGGTCCGACGAGCAGTACTTC
CASSVRSGSDEQYF
>.|TRBV6-2/TRBV6-3|17|TRBD1|TRBJ2-2
TGTGCCAGCAGTGAAGCGGCGACATTGACAGGGGTCGGGGAGCTGTTTTTT
CASSEAATLTGVGELFF
>many|TRBV12-3/TRBV12-4|14|.|TRBJ2-7
TGTGCCAGCAGTTTCGGCACTCGGTCCTACGAGCAGTACTTC
CASSFGTRSYEQYF
>many|TRBV2|15|TRBD2|TRBJ2-7
TGTGCCAGCAGTAGAGAACTAGCGGGAGACCACGAGCAGTACTTC
CASSRELAGDHEQYF
>.|TRBV6-1|14|.|TRBJ2-7
TGTGCCAGCAGTAGACCGGACGACTCCTACGAGCAGTACTTC
CASSRPDDSYEQYF
>many|TRBV20-1|13|.|TRBJ2-1
TGCAGTGCTAGTCCCCAGGGTCCGGATGAGCAGTTCTTC
CSASPQGPDEQFF
>.|TRBV5-1|14|TRBD1|TRBJ1-1
TGCGCCAGCGAGTCGGGACAGTTGAACACTGAAGCTTTCTTT
CASESGQLNTEAFF
>few|TRBV10-1|15|.|TRBJ2-3
TGCGCCAGCAGTGAGGTAGTCGGGGGCACAGATACGCAGTATTTT
CASSEVVGGTDTQYF
>many|TRBV12-5|15|TRBD1|TRBJ2-1
TGTGCTAGTGGTTTGGCGGACAGGTCCTACAATGAGCAGTTCTTC
CASGLADRSYNEQFF
>many|TRBV12-3/TRBV12-4|15|TRBD1|TRBJ1-5
TGTGCCAGCAGTTTAGGGACAGGGCTTAGTCAGCCCCAGCATTTT
CASSLGTGLSQPQHF
>few|TRBV11-2|15|.|TRBJ1-3
TGTGCCAGCACCCCCCAAGGGGGGCCAGGAAACACCATATATTTT
CASTPQGGPGNTIYF
>many|TRBV20-1|14|.|TRBJ2-3
TGCAGTGCTAGAGATCCTGTCAGCACAGATACGCAGTATTTT
CSARDPVSTDTQYF
>.|TRBV2|16|.|TRBJ2-1
TGCGCCAGCAGTGAAGCTGGGTCTAGTGGGCACAATGAGCAGTTCTTC
CASSEAGSSGHNEQFF
>many|TRBV6-5|14|.|TRBJ2-5
TGTGCCAGCAGTTACTTAGGGCTGAAAGAGACCCAGTACTTC
CASSYLGLKETQYF
>.|TRBV19|15|TRBD1|TRBJ1-6
TGTGCCAGTAGCCTCGGGACAGGAGTTGGGCCACCCCTCCACTTT
CASSLGTGVGPPLHF
>few|TRBV5-5|16|.|TRBJ1-3
TGTGCCAGCAGCCTGGGATTCGGGAACTCTGGAAACACCATATATTTT
CASSLGFGNSGNTIYF
>few|TRBV6-2/TRBV6-3|12|.|TRBJ2-3
TGTGCCAGCAGGCCTCATACAGATACGCAGTATTTT
CASRPHTDTQYF
>many|TRBV12-5|15|TRBD2|TRBJ2-1
TGTGCTAGTGGTTTGGAAGCGGGGGGCGAATTTGGGCAGTTCTTC
CASGLEAGGEFGQFF
>many|TRBV2|13|.|TRBJ2-7
TGTGCCAGCAGTGAAGGGGGGCCTGGGGAGCAGTACTTC
CASSEGGPGEQYF
>many|TRBV10-2|15|TRBD2|TRBJ2-3
TGCGCCAGCATACTAGCGGGAGGGCGGGCAGATACGCAGTATTTT
CASILAGGRADTQYF
>many|TRBV11-3|15|TRBD1|TRBJ2-1
TGTGCCAGCAGCTTAGATCTAAGGGGGCTTAATGAGCAGTTCTTC
CASSLDLRGLNEQFF
>many|TRBV11-2|14|.|TRBJ2-7
TGTGCCAGCAGCTTAGTGGCTAGTTGGTACGAGCAGTACTTC
CASSLVASWYEQYF
>many|TRBV28|13|.|TRBJ1-4
TGTGCCAGCAGCTCCGGAGGGTATGAAAAACTGTTTTTT
CASSSGGYEKLFF
>many|TRBV28|16|.|TRBJ2-6
TGTGCCAGCAGTTTGTTATCGGACCCTGGGGCCAACGTCCTGACTTTC
CASSLLSDPGANVLTF
>few|TRBV7-8|14|.|TRBJ1-3
TGTGCCAGCAGCTTTCAAGCGGAAGGAAACACCATATATTTT
CASSFQAEGNTIYF